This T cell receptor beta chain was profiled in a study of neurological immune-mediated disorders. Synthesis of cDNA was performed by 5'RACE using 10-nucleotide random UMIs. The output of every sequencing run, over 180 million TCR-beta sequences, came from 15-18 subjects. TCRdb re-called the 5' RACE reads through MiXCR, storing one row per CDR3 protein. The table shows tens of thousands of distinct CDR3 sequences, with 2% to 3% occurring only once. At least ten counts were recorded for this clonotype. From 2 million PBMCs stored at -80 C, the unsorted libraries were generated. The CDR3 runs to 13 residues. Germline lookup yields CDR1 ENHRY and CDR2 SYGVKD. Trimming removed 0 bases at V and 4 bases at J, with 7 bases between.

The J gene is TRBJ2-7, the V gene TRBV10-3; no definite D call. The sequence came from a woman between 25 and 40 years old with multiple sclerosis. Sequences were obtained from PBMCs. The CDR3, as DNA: TGTGCCATCAGTGAGTCAGGCAGATACGAGCAGTACTTC. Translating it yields CAISESGRYEQYF.